This is a list of T cell receptor beta chains from one sample in a study of blood T cell repertoires in COVID-19. This table comes from immunoSEQ multiplex PCR, and its TCRdb copy is limited to in-frame clones, with some not included. This table has more than 95,000 clones, 80% to 90% appearing once. What was sequenced was peripheral blood. The source is a human donor in a cohort sampled during active COVID-19. CDR3s include the opening cysteine and the closing phenylalanine or tryptophan. The D gene is left open where the match is weak. A row's size may be missing; if present it is once, few, many or a size class.

length	D	V	size	J	DNA	CDR3
15	-	TRBV7-6	-	TRBJ2-7	TGTGCCAGCAGCCGATCAGGGGCCCCCACCTACGAGCAGTACTTC	CASSRSGAPTYEQYF
14	-	TRBV6-2/TRBV6-3	-	TRBJ2-7	TGTGCCAGCAGTTACGGGCAGGGGAGCCACGAGCAGTACTTC	CASSYGQGSHEQYF
14	-	TRBV28	-	TRBJ1-2	TGTGCCAGCAGTTTTGACGTGCGGCTCTATGGCTACACCTTC	CASSFDVRLYGYTF
16	TRBD2	TRBV7-9	-	TRBJ2-7	TGTGCCAGCAGCTTAGATTTGGGACTAGACTCCTACGAGCAGTACTTC	CASSLDLGLDSYEQYF
14	-	TRBV7-2	-	TRBJ2-5	TGTGCCAGCAGCGCCGGGATCACTCCGGAGACCCAGTACTTC	CASSAGITPETQYF
13	TRBD1	TRBV10-2	-	TRBJ1-4	TGCGCCACCAAGGACAGGGCTGTAGAAAAACTGTTTTTT	CATKDRAVEKLFF
15	-	TRBV6-1	-	TRBJ1-1	TGTGCCAGCAGTGAAGCCAACAGGCGGAACACTGAAGCTTTCTTT	CASSEANRRNTEAFF
15	TRBD2	TRBV9	-	TRBJ2-5	TGTGCCAGCAGCGTAGGGACGGGGGGGTTTGAGACCCAGTACTTC	CASSVGTGGFETQYF
12	-	TRBV28	-	TRBJ1-3	TGTGCCAGCAGGGGGCAGCTAAACACCATATATTTT	CASRGQLNTIYF
14	-	TRBV3-1/TRBV3-2	-	TRBJ1-1	TGTGCCAGCAGCCAGGAGACGTATTTTACTGAAGCTTTCTTT	CASSQETYFTEAFF
16	-	TRBV12-1	-	TRBJ1-1	TGTGCCAGCAGCTTGAATCGGACAGCTCTGAACACTGAAGCTTTCTTT	CASSLNRTALNTEAFF
17	TRBD2	TRBV18	-	TRBJ2-3	TGTGCCAGCTCACCAATAAAAGCGGGGGGTTACGCAGATACGCAGTATTTT	CASSPIKAGGYADTQYF
12	-	TRBV12-3/TRBV12-4	-	TRBJ2-5	TGTGCCGGGGGACATAACCAAGAGACCCAGTACTTC	CAGGHNQETQYF
16	TRBD1	TRBV5-1	-	TRBJ2-7	TGCGCCAGCAGCCCTATCCAGGGACAGGGGTCCTACGAGCAGTACTTC	CASSPIQGQGSYEQYF
18	-	TRBV30	-	TRBJ1-4	TGTGCCTGGAGTGTACCGGCACCCGATGGAGCAACTAATGAAAAACTGTTTTTT	CAWSVPAPDGATNEKLFF
15	-	TRBV18	-	TRBJ1-4	TGTGCCAGCTCACCACCGGGGCGCACTAATGAAAAACTGTTTTTT	CASSPPGRTNEKLFF
13	TRBD1	TRBV29-1	-	TRBJ2-5	TGCAGCGTCGTACGGACAGGGCGAGAGACCCAGTACTTC	CSVVRTGRETQYF
15	TRBD2	TRBV11-2	-	TRBJ2-5	TGTGCCAGCAGCATCGGACTAGCGGGACAAGAGACCCAGTACTTC	CASSIGLAGQETQYF
13	TRBD2	TRBV2	-	TRBJ2-3	TGTGCCACTACGGGGGGGCTGTCAGATACGCAGTATTTT	CATTGGLSDTQYF
18	TRBD2	TRBV4-1	-	TRBJ2-3	TGCGCCAGCAGCCAAGTTCTAGCGGGGGGGCCGGTAGCAGATACGCAGTATTTT	CASSQVLAGGPVADTQYF
14	-	TRBV19	-	TRBJ2-2	TGTGCCAGTTATGAACACAAGAACACCGGGGAGCTGTTTTTT	CASYEHKNTGELFF
15	TRBD1	TRBV9	-	TRBJ1-5	TGTGCCAGCAGCTCCTCAGGGACAGCCAATCAGCCCCAGCATTTT	CASSSSGTANQPQHF
15	TRBD1	TRBV7-2	-	TRBJ2-7	TGTGCCAGCAGCTTAGCAGGGGGCGATCAGGGCGAGCAGTACTTC	CASSLAGGDQGEQYF
17	TRBD1	TRBV5-1	-	TRBJ1-3	TGCGCCAGCAGCTCGCACCGAGAGGGGGCAGCTGGAAACACCATATATTTT	CASSSHREGAAGNTIYF
13	-	TRBV7-9	-	TRBJ2-1	TGTGCCAGCAGCCCCGGCGGGGCCCGGGAGCAGTTCTTC	CASSPGGAREQFF
13	-	TRBV18	-	TRBJ2-7	TGTGCCAGCTCACCAACGGGGTCCTACGAGCAGTACTTC	CASSPTGSYEQYF
14	-	TRBV5-1	-	TRBJ2-7	TGCGCCAGCAGCATCCAACAGCAGACCTACGAGCAGTACTTC	CASSIQQQTYEQYF
16	-	TRBV5-5	-	TRBJ2-2	TGTGCCAGCAGCTTGGAAGGCGGGACCAACACCGGGGAGCTGTTTTTT	CASSLEGGTNTGELFF
14	-	TRBV10-3	-	TRBJ1-5	TGTGCCATCAGTGAGGCCGCAGGTTCTGGTCCCCAGCATTTT	CAISEAAGSGPQHF
15	TRBD1	TRBV30	-	TRBJ2-3	TGTGCCTGGAGTCCCGGGACAGGGGCCCGAGATACGCAGTATTTT	CAWSPGTGARDTQYF
19	TRBD2	TRBV9	-	TRBJ2-1	TGTGCCAGCAACCGACTAGCGGGAGGCCCAAATTTCTCCTACAATGAGCAGTTCTTC	CASNRLAGGPNFSYNEQFF
16	-	TRBV5-1	-	TRBJ1-4	TGCGCCAGCAGCACCGGACGACTGGGGAGTAATGAAAAACTGTTTTTT	CASSTGRLGSNEKLFF
14	TRBD1	TRBV27	-	TRBJ1-6	TGTGCCAGCAGGACCGGACAGGGGCGTTCACCCCTCCACTTT	CASRTGQGRSPLHF
16	-	TRBV9	once	TRBJ2-1	TGTGCCAGCAGCGTTTCCAGCGTGAGCTCCTACAATGAGCAGTTCTTC	CASSVSSVSSYNEQFF
16	TRBD2	TRBV3-1/TRBV3-2	-	TRBJ2-5	TGTGCCAGCAGCCAAGAATTGGGGCTAGCGGGGTACTATCAGTACTTC	CASSQELGLAGYYQYF
19	TRBD2	TRBV4-3	few	TRBJ2-3	TGCGCCAGCAGCCAAGAAGCTCTGACTAGCGGGAGGAGCACAGATACGCAGTATTTT	CASSQEALTSGRSTDTQYF
18	TRBD2	TRBV13	-	TRBJ2-2	TGTGCCAGCAGCTTAGGTCAGCTAGCGGGGGGCCACACCGGGGAGCTGTTTTTT	CASSLGQLAGGHTGELFF
14	TRBD1	TRBV4-2	-	TRBJ2-7	TGTGCCAGCAGCCCCCGGGACAGGATCCCCGAGCAGTACTTC	CASSPRDRIPEQYF
15	-	TRBV19	-	TRBJ1-6	TGTGCCAGTAGTATAGATCTACCACGGAATTCACCCCTCCACTTT	CASSIDLPRNSPLHF
15	TRBD1	TRBV3-1/TRBV3-2	-	TRBJ1-1	TGTGCCAGCAGCCAAATGGGACAGGGGACATCTGAAGCTTTCTTT	CASSQMGQGTSEAFF
14	-	TRBV11-2	-	TRBJ1-1	TGTGCCAGCAGCCTATTCCGCCGGAACACTGAAGCTTTCTTT	CASSLFRRNTEAFF
11	-	TRBV12-3/TRBV12-4	-	TRBJ2-7	TGTGCCAGCAGGGGGCGCAGCGAGCAGTACTTC	CASRGRSEQYF
15	-	TRBV6-6	medium-sized	TRBJ2-2	TGTGCCAGCAGTTTATCGGGGGGCGGGACCGGGGAGCTGTTTTTT	CASSLSGGGTGELFF
16	TRBD2	TRBV9	-	TRBJ2-2	TGTGCCAGCAGCGTTCGACCCACTAGCGGAGCCGGGGAGCTGTTTTTT	CASSVRPTSGAGELFF
17	TRBD2	TRBV5-4	once	TRBJ2-3	TGTGCCAGCAGCCCCTCCCCTAGCGGGGGGGCAACGGATACGCAGTATTTT	CASSPSPSGGATDTQYF
16	-	TRBV6-5	-	TRBJ1-1	TGTGCCAGCAGTTTCACCCCGGGCGGGGTTAAGTCTGAAGCTTTCTTT	CASSFTPGGVKSEAFF
14	-	TRBV19	-	TRBJ1-5	TGTGCCAGTAGTATGGGCGCAAGCAATCAGCCCCAGCATTTT	CASSMGASNQPQHF
16	-	TRBV30	-	TRBJ1-3	TGTGCCTGGAGCCGGGGGTGGACCGGCTCTGGAAACACCATATATTTT	CAWSRGWTGSGNTIYF
14	-	TRBV11-1	-	TRBJ1-1	TGTGCCAGCAGCTTAGGGGGACAGAACACTGAAGCTTTCTTT	CASSLGGQNTEAFF
14	-	TRBV11-2	once	TRBJ1-2	TGTGCCAGCCTTCCACAGATAGCTAACTATGGCTACACCTTC	CASLPQIANYGYTF
18	TRBD2	TRBV3-1/TRBV3-2	-	TRBJ2-1	TGTGCCAGCAGCATCTCCACGTCAAGCGGGACTCCGGACTATGAGCAGTTCTTC	CASSISTSSGTPDYEQFF
17	TRBD2	TRBV5-4	-	TRBJ2-3	TGTGCCACCCTAGCGGGGGGGCCGCTGGATATCACAGATACGCAGTATTTT	CATLAGGPLDITDTQYF
17	TRBD2	TRBV4-1	once	TRBJ2-1	TGCGCCAGCAGCCAAAAGCTAGCGGGAGGGGGCTACAATGAGCAGTTCTTC	CASSQKLAGGGYNEQFF